This T cell receptor (beta chain) was identified in a study of T cells expressing NK-cell markers. Study-wide context: One of eight sequenced donors was HCMV-seronegative; the other seven were seropositive. The study's findings and limits: About 1.0-8% of CD8+ T cells in about six donors belonged to dominant NKG2C+ clonotypes.

The authors generated TCR beta cDNA through 5'RACE template switching with UMIs. With the 5' RACE reads reprocessed, TCRdb shows one record per CDR3 protein and no DNA. Its table records 550,000 or so distinct CDR3 sequences. On this clonotype: The antigen is unknown.

Germline V gene lookup returns CDR1 DFQATT and CDR2 SNEGSKA (reference sequence). This CDR3 contains 14 residues. The chain carries TRBV20-1 and TRBJ2-5. This receptor was identified in a man aged 18 to 29 in good health. Material for sequencing was blood T cells: a sorted CD56 or NKG2C T cell subset, CD4+ or CD8+ T cells, or bulk PBMC T cells (not recorded which). This CDR3 reads CSARDLRLLETQYF.